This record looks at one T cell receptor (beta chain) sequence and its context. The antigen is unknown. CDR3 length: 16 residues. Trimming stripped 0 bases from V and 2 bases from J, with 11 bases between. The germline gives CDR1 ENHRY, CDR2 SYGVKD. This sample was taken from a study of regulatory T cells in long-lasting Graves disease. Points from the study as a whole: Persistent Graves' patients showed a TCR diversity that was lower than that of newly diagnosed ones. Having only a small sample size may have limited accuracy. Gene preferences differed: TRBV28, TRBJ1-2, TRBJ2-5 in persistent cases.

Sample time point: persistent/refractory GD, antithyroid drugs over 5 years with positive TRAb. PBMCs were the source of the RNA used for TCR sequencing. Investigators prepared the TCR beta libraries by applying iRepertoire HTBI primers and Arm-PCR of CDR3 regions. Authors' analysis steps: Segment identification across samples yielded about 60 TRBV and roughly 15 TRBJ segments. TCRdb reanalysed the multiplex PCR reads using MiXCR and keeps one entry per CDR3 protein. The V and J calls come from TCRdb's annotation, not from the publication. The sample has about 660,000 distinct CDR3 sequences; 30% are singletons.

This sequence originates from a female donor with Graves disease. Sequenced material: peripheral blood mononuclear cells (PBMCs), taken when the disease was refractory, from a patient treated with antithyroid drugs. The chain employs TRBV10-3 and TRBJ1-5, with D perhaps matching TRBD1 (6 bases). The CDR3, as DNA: TGTGCCATCAGTGAGTCGATACAGGGTCGCAATCAGCCCCAGCATTTT. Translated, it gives CAISESIQGRNQPQHF.